This entry lists 29 T cell receptor beta chains sequenced from one sample in a study of CD8+ T cells in alopecia areata. Extracted RNA was reverse transcribed into cDNA, the sequencing template. Clones were sequenced by immunoSEQ multiplex PCR, and TCRdb holds only the in-frame ones, with some missing. The sample shows about 200,000 clones, more than 55% of them seen only once. Sequencing input: CD8+ T cells sorted from blood. Receptor source: a human donor in good health.

The chain uses TRBV29-1 and TRBJ2-1; the D is unclear. Germline V gene sequence: CDR1 SQVTM, CDR2 ANQGSEA. The CDR3 extends over 15 amino acids. Trimming took off 7 bases at V and 0 bases at J, with 16 bases between the two ends. This CDR3 reads CSADPGFSSYNEQFF. CDR3 coding DNA: TGCAGCGCAGACCCGGGCTTTAGCTCCTACAATGAGCAGTTCTTC.

The rearrangement uses TRBV27 and TRBJ2-7, with D maybe TRBD1 (5 bases). V was trimmed by 6 bases and J by 2 bases, leaving 11 bases between them. Per the germline V gene, CDR1 is MNHEY and CDR2 is SMNVEV (reference sequence). This CDR3 is 13 amino acids long. The CDR3 nucleotides read TGTGCCAGCAGCCCCAAGGGGACCTACGAGCAGTACTTC. Protein: CASSPKGTYEQYF.

The rearrangement uses TRBV27 and TRBJ1-6; D remains ambiguous. The CDR3 spans 12 residues. V lost 6 bases and J lost 6, with 6 bases in between. Germline CDR1 and CDR2: MNHEY and SMNVEV (reference sequence). The chain's CDR3 is CASSPPNSPLHF. The DNA of the CDR3 is TGTGCCAGCAGCCCCCCTAATTCACCCCTCCACTTT.

The chain is built from TRBV2 and TRBJ2-7; TRBD2 aligns across 8 bases. The V gene end was trimmed by 9 bases and the J gene end by 1 base; junction bases not matched to a gene: 5. CDR1 SNHLY and CDR2 FYNNEI come from the germline V gene. The CDR3 consists of 13 residues. The CDR3 region has the DNA TGTGCCAGTAGTAGCGGGGTTTCCTACGAGCAGTACTTC. It specifies CASSSGVSYEQYF.

The V and J genes are TRBV27 and TRBJ1-1; D ambiguous. Germline V gene lookup returns CDR1 MNHEY and CDR2 SMNVEV (reference sequence). The CDR3 is made up of 14 amino acids. V lost 4 bases to trimming and J lost 1 base, with 10 bases between them. CDR3 sequence: CASSWKSANTEAFF. The CDR3 DNA reads as TGTGCCAGCAGTTGGAAGAGTGCGAACACTGAAGCTTTCTTT.

The V gene is TRBV7-9, the J gene TRBJ1-4, with D uncertain. V was cut by 7 bases and J by 4 bases, with 4 bases left in between. The CDR3 runs to 11 residues. The germline V gene has CDR1 SEHNR and CDR2 FQNEAQ (reference sequence). The CDR3 DNA reads as TGTGCCAGCACCCGTAATGAAAAACTGTTTTTT. Residues: CASTRNEKLFF.

The V call is TRBV5-1, the J call TRBJ2-1; D not resolved. The CDR3 has 14 amino acids. Trimming took 1 base from V and 6 from J, leaving 11 bases between them. CDR1 and CDR2 (germline): SGHRS, YFSETQ. CDR3 nucleotides: TGCGCCAGCAGCTTGCGCGCGGCAACCAATGAGCAGTTCTTC. The encoded protein is CASSLRAATNEQFF.

DNA of the CDR3: TGTGCCAGCTCCAGCTCGACTAGCTCGGGAGATACGCAGTATTTT. Protein sequence: CASSSSTSSGDTQYF. V gene TRBV9 combines with J gene TRBJ2-3; TRBD2 agrees at 7 bases. Looked up from germline, CDR1 is SGDLS and CDR2 is YYNGEE. The CDR3 is made up of 15 amino acids. V was pared by 7 bases and J by 5 bases, with 13 bases of the junction left unmatched.

The sample holds a few counts of this clone. The chain combines TRBV2 with TRBJ2-3; D not resolved. There are 15 residues in the CDR3. The germline V gene has CDR1 SNHLY and CDR2 FYNNEI. The V and J ends lost 6 bases and 0 bases respectively, with 13 bases between them. The CDR3 sequence is CASRLTPLSTDTQYF. For the CDR3, the DNA is TGTGCCAGCAGATTGACACCTCTAAGCACAGATACGCAGTATTTT.

The chain joins TRBV27 to TRBJ1-5, with 7 bases matching TRBD1. The V segment lost 0 bases and the J segment 6 bases; nucleotides outside the gene matches: 5. This CDR3 spans 15 amino acids. The germline CDR1 and CDR2 sequences are MNHEY and SMNVEV (reference sequence). The CDR3: CASSLSTGKIQPQHF. The DNA of the CDR3 is TGTGCCAGCAGTTTATCGACAGGGAAGATTCAGCCCCAGCATTTT.

The chain combines TRBV5-1 with TRBJ1-2; D gene ambiguous. The germline V gene has CDR1 SGHRS and CDR2 YFSETQ. V lost 0 bases, J lost 2 bases, and 5 bases lay in between. The CDR3 is 13 residues long. CDR3: CASSLGQNYGYTF. Here the CDR3 DNA reads TGCGCCAGCAGCTTGGGCCAGAACTATGGCTACACCTTC.

The chain carries TRBV28 and TRBJ2-3; perhaps TRBD1 as D (6 bases). CDR1 is MDHEN and CDR2 is SYDVKM in the germline V gene. V was cut by 5 bases and J by 2 bases, with 11 bases left in between. The CDR3 totals 14 residues. CDR3 coding DNA: TGTGCCAGCAGTCCGACAGGAAACACAGATACGCAGTATTTT. Translating gives CASSPTGNTDTQYF.

This rearrangement joins TRBV5-4 to TRBJ2-3; D possibly uses TRBD1 or TRBD2 (5 bases each). With 6 bases removed from V and 0 bases from J, the gap between germline ends came to 14 bases. This CDR3 comprises 15 residues. Germline V CDR1 and CDR2: SGHNT, YYREEE (reference sequence). CDR3 nucleotides: TGTGCCAGCAACGCCGGGACCTCAAGCACAGATACGCAGTATTTT. It codes for CASNAGTSSTDTQYF.

This clone was detected only a few times. The chain links TRBV27 to TRBJ2-7; unclear D gene. In germline, CDR1 is MNHEY, CDR2 SMNVEV (reference sequence). There are 10 residues in the CDR3. Trimming took 8 bases from V and 3 from J, leaving 5 bases between them. CDR3 nucleotides: TGTGCCAGCGAGGACTACGAGCAGTACTTC. It specifies CASEDYEQYF.

The CDR3: CASSPGTGRGSGANVLTF. The CDR3, as DNA: TGTGCCAGCAGCCCCGGAACCGGGAGGGGCTCTGGGGCCAACGTCCTGACTTTC. The chain recombines TRBV7-3 with TRBJ2-6, with 8 bases lining up with TRBD2. CDR1 SGHTA and CDR2 FQGTGA come from the germline V gene. CDR3 size: 18 residues. Trimming took 5 bases from V and 0 from J; bases not matched to a gene: 9. Looking up the rest from reference TRBV7-3 and TRBJ2-6 gives the full variable domain: GAGVSQTPSNKVTEKGKYVELRCDPISGHTALYWYRQSLGQGPEFLIYFQGTGAADDSGLPNDRFFAVRPEGSVSTLKIQRTERGDSAVYLCASSPGTGRGSGANVLTFGAGSRLTVL.

J is TRBJ1-1 and V is TRBV5-6; no definite D call. Germline CDR1 reads SGHDT; CDR2 reads YYEEEE. V was shortened by 4 bases and J by 4 bases, with 11 bases between the two germline ends. CDR3 length: 13 amino acids. CDR3 coding DNA: TGTGCCAGCAGCCCCCCGGAGCTCACTGAAGCTTTCTTT. Its translation is CASSPPELTEAFF. The whole variable domain, remainder taken from reference TRBV5-6 and TRBJ1-1, is DAGVTQSPTHLIKTRGQQVTLRCSPKSGHDTVSWYQQALGQGPQFIFQYYEEEERQRGNFPDRFSGHQFPNYSSELNVNALLLGDSALYLCASSPPELTEAFFGQGTRLTVV.

The sample holds a few counts of this clone. The chain has TRBV7-9 and TRBJ1-5; 8 bases match TRBD1. Per germline, CDR1 SEHNR and CDR2 FQNEAQ (reference sequence). CDR3 length: 14 amino acids. The V segment lost 5 bases and the J segment 2 bases; nucleotides outside the gene matches: 2. The CDR3 region is CASSMGQGNQPQHF. The CDR3 region has the DNA TGTGCCAGCAGCATGGGACAGGGCAATCAGCCCCAGCATTTT.

The rearrangement uses TRBV4-1 and TRBJ2-7, with 9 bases aligning to TRBD2. CDR1 is MGHRA, CDR2 YSYEKL, per germline. This CDR3 region has 16 residues. V lost 0 bases to trimming and J lost 0 bases; unmatched junction nucleotides: 3. The CDR3 sequence is CASSQDFSGGSYEQYF. CDR3 bases: TGCGCCAGCAGCCAAGACTTTAGCGGGGGCTCCTACGAGCAGTACTTC.

As for this clone: The sample holds other DNA sequences that translate to the same CDR3. V is TRBV6-5 and J is TRBJ1-1; D is ambiguous. With 2 bases removed from V and 5 bases from J, the gap between germline ends came to 6 bases. The germline gives CDR1 MNHEY, CDR2 SVGAGI. The CDR3 covers 12 residues. The CDR3: CASSYGGTEAFF. As DNA, the CDR3 is TGTGCCAGCAGTTACGGAGGAACTGAAGCTTTCTTT.

This clone was counted a few times. The rearrangement uses TRBV29-1 and TRBJ2-3, with D perhaps matching TRBD1 (6 bases). CDR3 length: 14 amino acids. V lost 6 bases and J lost 0, with 13 bases in between. Germline V CDR1 and CDR2: SQVTM, ANQGSEA. CDR3 amino acids: CSVQGFVSTDTQYF. Here the CDR3 DNA reads TGCAGCGTACAGGGCTTCGTTAGCACAGATACGCAGTATTTT.

This clone was counted between two and nine times. V and J are TRBV29-1 and TRBJ1-5, with D unresolved. CDR1 and CDR2 (germline): SQVTM, ANQGSEA. CDR3 size: 14 residues. This CDR3 reads CASGEAYSNQPQHF. CDR3 DNA: TGCGCGAGTGGGGAAGCTTATAGCAATCAGCCCCAGCATTTT. Filled out from reference TRBV29-1 and TRBJ1-5, the complete variable domain reads SAVISQKPSRDICQRGTSLTIQCQVDSQVTMMFWYRQQPGQSLTLIATANQGSEATYESGFVIDKFPISRPNLTFSTLTVSNMSPEDSSIYLCASGEAYSNQPQHFGDGTRLSIL.

Here the CDR3 DNA reads TGTGCCAGCAGCTCCGGGCCAGGGGATGAGCAGTTCTTC. Translated: CASSSGPGDEQFF. V and J are TRBV5-6 and TRBJ2-1; possible D gene TRBD1, 6 bases. Deletions cut 3 bases from V and 8 bases from J, with 12 bases between. Germline CDR1 reads SGHDT; CDR2 reads YYEEEE. The CDR3 sequence is 13 residues long.

This clone was counted only a few times. The chain recombines TRBV23-1 with TRBJ1-2, with D perhaps TRBD1 (6 bases). TRBV23-1 is sorted into the ORF group, with uncertain function. This CDR3 is built from 17 residues. Trimming pared 4 bases from V and 0 bases from J, leaving 18 bases between. The CDR3 region is CASSLSKPDSTNYGYTF. The CDR3 nucleotides read TGCGCCAGCAGTCTTTCAAAACCGGACAGTACTAACTATGGCTACACCTTC.

The chain combines TRBV29-1 with TRBJ1-1; TRBD1 matches 8 bases. CDR3 length: 14 residues. The V gene end was trimmed by 3 bases and the J gene end by 1 base; junction bases not matched to a gene: 4. The germline V gene encodes CDR1 SQVTM and CDR2 ANQGSEA. As DNA, the CDR3 is TGCAGCGTTGAGGGCGACAGGGGGAACACTGAAGCTTTCTTT. This encodes CSVEGDRGNTEAFF.

V and J are TRBV13 and TRBJ2-1; 9 bases are a match to TRBD1. CDR1 PRHDT and CDR2 FYEKMQ come from the germline V gene (reference sequence). Trimming at V came to 2 bases and at J to 5 bases, leaving 16 bases not matched to a gene. This CDR3 is built from 19 residues. The CDR3 sequence is CASSLTGGSASGPNNEQFF. CDR3 nucleotide sequence: TGTGCCAGCAGCTTAACAGGGGGCTCCGCTAGCGGACCGAACAATGAGCAGTTCTTC.

The sample holds a few counts of this clone. The chain has TRBV19 and TRBJ1-1; maybe TRBD1 (5 bases). Germline assignment: CDR1 LNHDA and CDR2 SQIVND (reference sequence). The germline V and J ends were trimmed by 4 bases and 4 bases, with 10 bases remaining between them. The CDR3 runs 13 residues. DNA of the CDR3: TGTGCCAGTAGTACAGGGTACGGCACTGAAGCTTTCTTT. Its protein product is CASSTGYGTEAFF.

This clone has more than one count but fewer than ten. This rearrangement joins TRBV29-1 to TRBJ2-5; either TRBD1 or TRBD2 may fit D (5 bases each). CDR1 and CDR2 (germline): SQVTM, ANQGSEA. This CDR3 contains 15 residues. The V end was cut by 5 bases, the J end by 1 base, with 17 bases between. This chain's CDR3 is CSVSPGPTLQETQYF. The CDR3, as DNA: TGCAGCGTTTCTCCGGGACCGACACTCCAAGAGACCCAGTACTTC. Full variable domain (rest looked up from reference TRBV29-1 and TRBJ2-5): SAVISQKPSRDICQRGTSLTIQCQVDSQVTMMFWYRQQPGQSLTLIATANQGSEATYESGFVIDKFPISRPNLTFSTLTVSNMSPEDSSIYLCSVSPGPTLQETQYFGPGTRLLVL.

This clone was detected a few times. V is TRBV5-1 and J is TRBJ1-1; 7 nucleotides match TRBD1. Germline V gene sequence: CDR1 SGHRS, CDR2 YFSETQ. This CDR3 has 14 amino acids. V was clipped by 2 bases and J by 1 base; unmatched bases: 2. CDR3 nucleotide sequence: TGCGCCAGCAGCTTTACAGGGGAGAACACTGAAGCTTTCTTT. It translates to CASSFTGENTEAFF.

This rearrangement joins TRBV4-1 to TRBJ2-1; D call uncertain. Trimming removed 3 bases at V and 6 bases at J, with 6 bases between. Germline V gene lookup returns CDR1 MGHRA and CDR2 YSYEKL. CDR3 size: 12 residues. The CDR3 sequence is CASSHLGNEQFF. The CDR3 DNA follows: TGCGCCAGCAGCCACTTAGGCAATGAGCAGTTCTTC.